A single TCR beta chain is shown here with its context. Running of the v3.0 immunoSEQ assay took place at survey level. The data were produced by immunoSEQ multiplex PCR, yet TCRdb's version contains in-frame clones alone and is incomplete. The sample holds fewer than 45,000 clones, nearly 95% seen once. This sample was taken from a study of long-term antiretroviral therapy in people with HIV. With 0 bases clipped from V and 3 bases from J, the junction kept 2 bases outside the gene matches. This CDR3 has 16 amino acids. Germline CDR1 is WNHNN and CDR2 is SYGVQD (reference sequence). The sequenced sample was unsorted PBMCs, obtained 3.7 years after starting antiretroviral therapy. The genes are TRBV10-1 and TRBJ2-5; 12 bases fit TRBD2. The TCR comes from a woman between 45 and 60 years old with HIV. CDR3 in amino acids: CASSESTSGGKETQYF. In DNA, the CDR3 is TGCGCCAGCAGTGAGTCCACTAGCGGGGGGAAAGAGACCCAGTACTTC.